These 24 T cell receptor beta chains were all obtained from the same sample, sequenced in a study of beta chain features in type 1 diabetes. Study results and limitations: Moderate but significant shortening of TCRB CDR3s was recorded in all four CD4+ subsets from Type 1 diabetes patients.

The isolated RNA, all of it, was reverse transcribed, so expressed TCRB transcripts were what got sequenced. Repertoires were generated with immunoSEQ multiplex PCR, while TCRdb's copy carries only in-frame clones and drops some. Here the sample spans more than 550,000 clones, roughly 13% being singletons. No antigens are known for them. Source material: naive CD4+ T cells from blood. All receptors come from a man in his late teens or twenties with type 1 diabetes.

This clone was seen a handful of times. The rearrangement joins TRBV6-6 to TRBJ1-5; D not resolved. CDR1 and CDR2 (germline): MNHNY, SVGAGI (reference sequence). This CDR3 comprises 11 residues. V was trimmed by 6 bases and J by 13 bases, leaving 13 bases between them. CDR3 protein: CASSQGRSQHF. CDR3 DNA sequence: TGTGCCAGCAGCCAAGGGAGATCGCAGCATTTT.

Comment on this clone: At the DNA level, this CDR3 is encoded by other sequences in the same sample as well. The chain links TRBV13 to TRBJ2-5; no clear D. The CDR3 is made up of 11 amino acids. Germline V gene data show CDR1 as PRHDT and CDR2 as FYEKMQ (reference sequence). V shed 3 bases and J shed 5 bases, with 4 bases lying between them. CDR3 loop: CASSFRETQYF. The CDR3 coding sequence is TGTGCCAGCAGCTTCAGGGAGACCCAGTACTTC.

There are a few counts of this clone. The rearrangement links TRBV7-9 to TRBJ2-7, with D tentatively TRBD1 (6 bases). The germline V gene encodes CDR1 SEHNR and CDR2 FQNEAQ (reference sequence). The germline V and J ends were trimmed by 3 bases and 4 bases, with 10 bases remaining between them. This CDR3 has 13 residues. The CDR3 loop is CASSLTGEYEQYF. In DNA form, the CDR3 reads TGTGCCAGCAGCTTGACAGGAGAATACGAGCAGTACTTC.

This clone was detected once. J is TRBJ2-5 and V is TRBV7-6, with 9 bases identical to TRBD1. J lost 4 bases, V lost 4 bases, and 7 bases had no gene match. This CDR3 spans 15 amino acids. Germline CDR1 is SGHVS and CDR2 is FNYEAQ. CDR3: CASSSSRDRVETQYF. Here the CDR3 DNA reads TGTGCCAGCAGCTCGTCGAGGGACAGGGTAGAGACCCAGTACTTC. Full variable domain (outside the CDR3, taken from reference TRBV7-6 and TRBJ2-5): GAGVSQSPRYKVTKRGQDVALRCDPISGHVSLYWYRQALGQGPEFLTYFNYEAQQDKSGLPNDRFSAERPEGSISTLTIQRTEQRDSAMYRCASSSSRDRVETQYFGPGTRLLVL.

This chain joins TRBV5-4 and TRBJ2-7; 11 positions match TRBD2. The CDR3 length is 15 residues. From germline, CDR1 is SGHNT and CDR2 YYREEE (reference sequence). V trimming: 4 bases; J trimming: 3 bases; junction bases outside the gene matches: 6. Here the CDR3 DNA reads TGTGCCAGCAGCCTACCCGGGACTAGCGGCTACGAGCAGTACTTC. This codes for CASSLPGTSGYEQYF.

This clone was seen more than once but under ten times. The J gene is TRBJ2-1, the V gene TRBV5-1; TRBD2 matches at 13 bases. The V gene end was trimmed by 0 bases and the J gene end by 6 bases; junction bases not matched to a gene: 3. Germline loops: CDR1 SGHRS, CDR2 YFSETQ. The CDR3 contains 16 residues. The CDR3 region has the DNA TGCGCCAGCAGCTTGGGAGGGACTAGCGGGACCAATGAGCAGTTCTTC. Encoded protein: CASSLGGTSGTNEQFF.

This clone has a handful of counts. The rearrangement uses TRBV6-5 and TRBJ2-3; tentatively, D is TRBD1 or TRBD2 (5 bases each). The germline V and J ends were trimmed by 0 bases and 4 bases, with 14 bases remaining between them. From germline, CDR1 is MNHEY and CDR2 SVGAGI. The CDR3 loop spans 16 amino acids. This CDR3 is CASSYSRGLGADTQYF. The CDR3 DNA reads TGTGCCAGCAGTTACTCGAGAGGTTTGGGGGCAGATACGCAGTATTTT.

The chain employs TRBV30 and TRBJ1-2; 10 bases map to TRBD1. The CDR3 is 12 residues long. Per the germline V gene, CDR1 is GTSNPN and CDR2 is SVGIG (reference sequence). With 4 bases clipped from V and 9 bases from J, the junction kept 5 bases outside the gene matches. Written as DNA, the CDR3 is TGTGCCTGGAACCGGGACAGGGGAAGCTACACCTTC. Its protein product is CAWNRDRGSYTF.

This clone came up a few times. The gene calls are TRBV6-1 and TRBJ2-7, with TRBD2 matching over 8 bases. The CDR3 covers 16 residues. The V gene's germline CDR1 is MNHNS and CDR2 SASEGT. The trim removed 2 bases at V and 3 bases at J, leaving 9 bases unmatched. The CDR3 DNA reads TGTGCCAGCAGTGAAAACCCCCGACGGGAGGGCTACGAGCAGTACTTC. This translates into CASSENPRREGYEQYF.

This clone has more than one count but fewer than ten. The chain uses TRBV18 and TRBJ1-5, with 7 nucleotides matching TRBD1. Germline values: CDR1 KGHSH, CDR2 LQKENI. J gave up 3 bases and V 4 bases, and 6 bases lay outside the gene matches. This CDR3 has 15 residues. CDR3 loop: CASSRGDSLNQPQHF. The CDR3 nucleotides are TGTGCCAGCTCACGAGGGGACAGCCTCAATCAGCCCCAGCATTTT.

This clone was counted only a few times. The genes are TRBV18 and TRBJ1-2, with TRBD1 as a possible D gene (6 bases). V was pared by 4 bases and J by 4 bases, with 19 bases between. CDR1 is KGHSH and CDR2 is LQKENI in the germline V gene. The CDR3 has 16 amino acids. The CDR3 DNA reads TGTGCCAGCTCACTAGGTGGTTCGACAGGCGCCTATGGCTACACCTTC. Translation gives CASSLGGSTGAYGYTF.

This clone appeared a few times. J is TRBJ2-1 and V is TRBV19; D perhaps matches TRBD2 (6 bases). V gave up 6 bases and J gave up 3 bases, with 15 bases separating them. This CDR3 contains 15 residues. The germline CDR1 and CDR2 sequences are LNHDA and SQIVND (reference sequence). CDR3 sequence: CASRTEGNIYNEQFF. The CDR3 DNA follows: TGTGCCAGTAGGACGGAGGGAAATATCTACAATGAGCAGTTCTTC.

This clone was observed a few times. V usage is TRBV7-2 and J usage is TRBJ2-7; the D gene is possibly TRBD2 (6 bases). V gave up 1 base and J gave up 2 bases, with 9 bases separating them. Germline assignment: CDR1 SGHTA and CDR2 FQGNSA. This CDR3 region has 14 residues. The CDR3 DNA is TGTGCCAGCAGCTTAGTTCCGGGAGCCTACGAGCAGTACTTC. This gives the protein CASSLVPGAYEQYF.

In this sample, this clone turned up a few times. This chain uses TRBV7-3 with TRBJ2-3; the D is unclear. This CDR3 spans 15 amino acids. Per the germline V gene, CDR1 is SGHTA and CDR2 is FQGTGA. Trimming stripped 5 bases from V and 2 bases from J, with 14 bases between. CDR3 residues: CASSQKGQITDTQYF. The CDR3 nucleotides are TGTGCCAGCAGCCAAAAGGGCCAGATCACAGATACGCAGTATTTT.

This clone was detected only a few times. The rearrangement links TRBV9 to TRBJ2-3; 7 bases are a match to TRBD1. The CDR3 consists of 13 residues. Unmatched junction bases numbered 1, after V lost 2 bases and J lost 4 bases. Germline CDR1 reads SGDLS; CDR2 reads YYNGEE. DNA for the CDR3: TGTGCCAGCAGCGTTACAGGGGCAGATACGCAGTATTTT. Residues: CASSVTGADTQYF.

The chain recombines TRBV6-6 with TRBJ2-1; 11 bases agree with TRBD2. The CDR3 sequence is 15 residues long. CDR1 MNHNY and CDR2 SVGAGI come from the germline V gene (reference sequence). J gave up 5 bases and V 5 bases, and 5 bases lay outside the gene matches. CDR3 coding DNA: TGTGCCAGCAGTCCCAGACTAGCGGGACACAATGAGCAGTTCTTC. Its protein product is CASSPRLAGHNEQFF.

The CDR3 loop is CASSPTGRDTQFYGYTF. The DNA for the CDR3 is TGTGCCAGCAGCCCCACGGGCCGGGACACCCAATTCTATGGCTACACCTTC. This chain joins TRBV7-3 and TRBJ1-2, with D possibly TRBD1 on 6 matching bases. Germline V gene lookup returns CDR1 SGHTA and CDR2 FQGTGA. The CDR3 is 17 residues long. V dropped 5 bases and J dropped 4 bases, with 23 bases sitting between them.

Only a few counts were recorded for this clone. The CDR3 loop is CASSNFGQASTDTQYF. As DNA, the CDR3 is TGTGCCAGCAGCAACTTCGGACAGGCCAGCACAGATACGCAGTATTTT. The chain recombines TRBV6-6 with TRBJ2-3; the match to TRBD1 covers 7 bases. Germline CDR1 is MNHNY and CDR2 is SVGAGI (reference sequence). V lost 6 bases, J lost 0 bases, and 9 bases stayed unmatched. This CDR3 region has 16 residues.

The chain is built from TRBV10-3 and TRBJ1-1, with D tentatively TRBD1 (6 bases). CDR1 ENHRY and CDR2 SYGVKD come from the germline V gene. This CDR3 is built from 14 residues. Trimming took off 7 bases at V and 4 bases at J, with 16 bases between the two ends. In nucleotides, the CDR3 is TGTGCCATCAAGGTTACGGGGGGCTTCACTGAAGCTTTCTTT. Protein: CAIKVTGGFTEAFF.

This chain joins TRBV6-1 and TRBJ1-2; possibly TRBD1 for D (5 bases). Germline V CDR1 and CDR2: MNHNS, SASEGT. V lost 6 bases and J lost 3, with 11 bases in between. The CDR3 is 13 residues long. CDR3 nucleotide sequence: TGTGCCAGCAGGGCCGGGACGGACTATGGCTACACCTTC. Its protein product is CASRAGTDYGYTF.

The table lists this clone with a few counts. CDR3 residues: CAWRILRGLGGYTF. The CDR3 bases are TGTGCCTGGAGAATCCTAAGGGGTCTAGGGGGCTACACCTTC. The rearrangement joins TRBV30 to TRBJ1-2, with a possible D match to TRBD1 (5 bases). CDR1 is GTSNPN and CDR2 is SVGIG in the germline V gene (reference sequence). Trimming cost V 3 bases and J 8 bases, with 19 bases left between them. CDR3 size: 14 residues.

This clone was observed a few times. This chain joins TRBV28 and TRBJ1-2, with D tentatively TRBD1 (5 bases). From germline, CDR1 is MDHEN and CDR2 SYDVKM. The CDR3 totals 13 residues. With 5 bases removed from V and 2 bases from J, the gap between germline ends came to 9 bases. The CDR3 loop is CASSPEGNYGYTF. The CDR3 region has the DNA TGTGCCAGCAGTCCTGAGGGGAACTATGGCTACACCTTC.

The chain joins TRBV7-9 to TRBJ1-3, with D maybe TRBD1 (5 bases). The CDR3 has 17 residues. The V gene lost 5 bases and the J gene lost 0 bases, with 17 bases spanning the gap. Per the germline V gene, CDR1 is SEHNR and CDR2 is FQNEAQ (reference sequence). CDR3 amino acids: CASSAKQVVFSGNTIYF. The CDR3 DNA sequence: TGTGCCAGCAGCGCCAAACAGGTCGTCTTCTCTGGAAACACCATATATTTT.

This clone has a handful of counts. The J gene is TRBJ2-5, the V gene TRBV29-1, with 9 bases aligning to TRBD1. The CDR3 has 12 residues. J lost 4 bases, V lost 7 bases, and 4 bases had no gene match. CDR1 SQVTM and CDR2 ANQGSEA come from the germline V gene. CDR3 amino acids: CSGGTGPETQYF. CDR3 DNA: TGCAGCGGCGGGACAGGGCCAGAGACCCAGTACTTC.